The 25 T cell receptor beta chains given below trace back to one sample, sequenced in a study of cytomegalovirus exposure and HLA in healthy donors (dated by TCRdb to the late 2010s). The library was prepared using the immunoSEQ multiplex PCR assay. For the multiplex PCR, a mixture combining 60 forward primers for TCR Vbeta segments and 13 reverse primers for TCR Jbeta segments was used. The clones in this table, taken by TCRdb from immuneACCESS, are in-frame only. Not every clone is retained; where verified, under half of the shortfall comes from an unresolved V gene, and the cause of the rest is unknown. A total of about 160,000 clones appear in this sample, 75% to 90% of them only once. The ten largest clones take up roughly 6.2% of the sample. The sample comprised PBMCs. The receptors were sampled from a male donor in good health and CMV-seropositive.

The chain employs TRBV28 and TRBJ1-1; TRBD1 matches 7 bases. This CDR3 region has 12 residues. Germline trimming cut 2 bases from V and 13 bases from J; bases unmatched to any gene: 7. Per germline, CDR1 MDHEN and CDR2 SYDVKM. The CDR3 region is CASSLGPTGNFF. The CDR3 region has the DNA TGTGCCAGCAGTTTAGGGCCGACAGGGAATTTCTTT.

The rearrangement uses TRBV9 and TRBJ2-5; 7 nucleotides align to TRBD1. The closer fit of TRBJ2-7 to the DNA end suggests the J call may be wrong. CDR1 is SGDLS, CDR2 YYNGEE, per germline. This CDR3 region has 16 residues. CDR3 sequence (DNA): TGTGCCAGCAGCGTGGCAGAGGGGGCCCAAGACGACGAGCAGTACTTC. Translated, it gives CASSVAEGAQDDEQYF.

In regard to this clone: One end of the junction does not line up with germline, which may come from a read error. The chain joins TRBV6-1 to TRBJ1-4; D not certain. This CDR3 has 16 residues. Germline V gives CDR1 MNHNS, CDR2 SASEGT. CDR3 region: CAISEGRGGRNEKLFF. CDR3 bases: TGTGCCATCAGTGAAGGCCGGGGAGGCCGTAATGAAAAACTGTTTTTT.

This clone was counted between two and nine times. The chain is built from TRBV4-2 and TRBJ1-6; D is perhaps TRBD1 (5 bases). V lost 0 bases and J lost 7, with 13 bases in between. The CDR3 length is 16 residues. Germline V gives CDR1 LGHNA, CDR2 YNFKEQ. CDR3 region: CASSQDSARGNSPLHF. CDR3 nucleotides: TGTGCCAGCAGCCAAGATTCAGCAAGGGGAAATTCACCCCTCCACTTT.

The V call is TRBV10-3, the J call TRBJ1-2; 10 bases match TRBD1. The germline CDR1 and CDR2 sequences are ENHRY and SYGVKD. The CDR3 is 14 amino acids. J was trimmed by 2 bases and V by 6 bases; bases with no gene match: 3. CDR3 DNA sequence: TGTGCCATCAGCCCGGGACAGGGGAACTATGGCTACACCTTC. It yields the protein CAISPGQGNYGYTF.

V and J are TRBV5-1 and TRBJ2-5; the match to TRBD2 covers 13 bases. The CDR3 runs to 14 residues. The trim removed 4 bases at V and 10 bases at J, leaving 7 bases unmatched. CDR1 and CDR2 from the germline V gene are SGHRS and YFSETQ. The CDR3 DNA sequence: TGCGCCAGCAGCGCAGGAGGGACTAGCGGGAACCAGTACTTC. It codes for CASSAGGTSGNQYF.

The chain carries TRBV6-1 and TRBJ2-5; D might be TRBD2 (5 bases). The CDR3 runs to 12 residues. CDR1 and CDR2 (germline): MNHNS, SASEGT. V was pared by 6 bases and J by 5 bases, with 10 bases between. The CDR3 DNA follows: TGTGCCAGCAGGTGGACTCGTGAGACCCAGTACTTC. It is translated as CASRWTRETQYF.

This clone was counted only a few times. The chain is built from TRBV5-4 and TRBJ2-5; D uncertain. CDR3 length: 13 residues. Germline lookup yields CDR1 SGHNT and CDR2 YYREEE (reference sequence). V lost 0 bases and J 3 bases, leaving 6 bases between the germline ends. CDR3 coding DNA: TGTGCCAGCAGCTTGGGGCTAGAAGAGACCCAGTACTTC. Its protein product is CASSLGLEETQYF.

The J gene is TRBJ2-7, the V gene TRBV6-6; 8 nucleotides align to TRBD1. The CDR3 is 14 residues long. Germline CDR1 MNHNY, CDR2 SVGAGI (reference sequence). J was trimmed by 6 bases and V by 4 bases; bases with no gene match: 8. This CDR3 reads CASSSTGAVGEQYF. CDR3 DNA sequence: TGTGCCAGCAGTTCGACAGGGGCGGTCGGCGAGCAGTACTTC.

The chain combines TRBV7-9 with TRBJ2-5; D may be TRBD2 (5 bases). The J call may be faulty, since TRBJ2-7 better matches the DNA end. The CDR3 length is 16 residues. In germline, CDR1 is SEHNR, CDR2 FQNEAQ (reference sequence). The CDR3 nucleotides read TGTGCCAGCAGCTCCTTAAATTCCGGGATCGACTACGAGCAGTACTTC. This gives the protein CASSSLNSGIDYEQYF.

In its sample, this clone was seen a few times. The genes are TRBV29-1 and TRBJ1-1; D not certain. CDR3 length equals 15 residues. The V gene's germline CDR1 is SQVTM and CDR2 ANQGSEA. The V end was cut by 0 bases, the J end by 1 base, with 12 bases between. CDR3 sequence (DNA): TGCAGCGTTGAAGACATCGCAGCGGGGAACACTGAAGCTTTCTTT. As protein: CSVEDIAAGNTEAFF.

V usage is TRBV19 and J usage is TRBJ2-7, with 9 positions matching TRBD2. V was pared by 6 bases and J by 0 bases, with 12 bases of the junction left unmatched. The germline CDR1 and CDR2 sequences are LNHDA and SQIVND (reference sequence). This CDR3 is built from 17 residues. The CDR3 DNA follows: TGTGCCAGTAGCGGTAGCGGGAGAGGGGTGTACTCCTACGAGCAGTACTTC. It yields the protein CASSGSGRGVYSYEQYF.

This clone turned up a few times. This sequence joins TRBV5-5 and TRBJ1-5; D not resolved. The V and J ends lost 4 bases and 5 bases respectively, with 13 bases between them. From germline, CDR1 is SGHKS and CDR2 YYEKEE (reference sequence). The CDR3 spans 14 residues. CDR3 protein: CASSPRQIDQPQHF. The DNA for the CDR3 is TGTGCCAGCAGCCCGCGGCAAATAGATCAGCCCCAGCATTTT.

The V call is TRBV7-2, the J call TRBJ2-7; 9 bases are shared with TRBD2. The CDR3 length is 16 residues. CDR1 and CDR2 from the germline V gene are SGHTA and FQGNSA. V dropped 3 bases and J dropped 2; count of bases not matched to a gene: 8. CDR3 nucleotides: TGTGCCAGCAGCTTCAGCGCTAGCGGGGCCCCCTACGAGCAGTACTTC. Protein sequence: CASSFSASGAPYEQYF.

The chain couples TRBV27 to TRBJ2-5, with D maybe TRBD2 (6 bases). Trimming cost V 5 bases and J 4 bases, with 14 bases left between them. The germline gives CDR1 MNHEY, CDR2 SMNVEV (reference sequence). This CDR3 region has 14 residues. The CDR3 is CASSLGGSSETQYF. The CDR3 DNA reads TGTGCCAGCAGTCTTGGGGGGAGTTCAGAGACCCAGTACTTC.

The count of this clone is one. The chain links TRBV29-1 to TRBJ2-1; TRBD2 aligns across 13 bases. Trimming took 6 bases from V and 0 from J; bases not matched to a gene: 5. Germline CDR1 and CDR2: SQVTM and ANQGSEA. The CDR3 consists of 16 residues. The CDR3 loop reads CSVQGTSGTSYNEQFF. The CDR3 region has the DNA TGCAGCGTCCAAGGGACTAGCGGGACCTCCTACAATGAGCAGTTCTTC.

Here the CDR3 reads CASSPRGDEQYF. CDR3 in DNA: TGTGCCAGCAGTCCCCGCGGGGACGAGCAGTACTTC. This rearrangement joins TRBV27 to TRBJ2-7, with D maybe TRBD2 (6 bases). This CDR3 spans 12 amino acids. V was cut by 5 bases and J by 5 bases, with 10 bases left in between. Germline lookup yields CDR1 MNHEY and CDR2 SMNVEV (reference sequence).

There are many counts of this clone. The chain employs TRBV25-1 and TRBJ2-7, with 8 bases that match TRBD1. Looked up from germline, CDR1 is MGHDK and CDR2 is SYGVNS. CDR3 length equals 13 residues. Losses at the gene ends were 4 bases for V and 4 bases for J; bases not matched to a gene: 3. This CDR3 reads CASSVGTGYEQYF. The CDR3 DNA reads TGTGCCAGCAGTGTGGGGACAGGATACGAGCAGTACTTC.

The chain employs TRBV7-2 and TRBJ2-7; a possible D gene is TRBD2 (6 bases). This CDR3 comprises 14 residues. Germline lookup yields CDR1 SGHTA and CDR2 FQGNSA. The ends were cut back, 4 bases at V and 3 bases at J, with 13 bases in the middle. CDR3 sequence reads: CASSSQEGGYEQYF. The CDR3 region has the DNA TGTGCCAGCAGCTCGCAGGAGGGCGGCTACGAGCAGTACTTC.

The V and J genes are TRBV5-6 and TRBJ2-1, with TRBD2 matching over 11 bases. Germline V gene lookup returns CDR1 SGHDT and CDR2 YYEEEE. V lost 2 bases, J lost 9 bases, and 7 bases stayed unmatched. The CDR3 totals 15 residues. The CDR3 DNA is TGTGCCAGCAGCTTACTAGCGGGAGCTCGAGGTGAGCAGTTCTTC. It specifies CASSLLAGARGEQFF.

As to this clone: The junction shows a germline mismatch at one end, possibly a read error. This chain joins TRBV7-9 and TRBJ2-7; either TRBD1 or TRBD2 may supply D (5 bases each). Germline V gene lookup returns CDR1 SEHNR and CDR2 FQNEAQ (reference sequence). The CDR3 extends over 12 amino acids. CDR3 protein: CSSSLLGAEQYF. The CDR3 nucleotides are TGTTCCAGCAGCTTACTAGGGGCCGAGCAGTACTTC.

This chain joins TRBV5-1 and TRBJ2-7; D is perhaps TRBD1 (6 bases). The germline V and J ends were trimmed by 5 bases and 3 bases, with 18 bases remaining between them. The CDR3 is 15 residues long. Germline V gene data show CDR1 as SGHRS and CDR2 as YFSETQ. The CDR3 DNA reads as TGCGCCAGCAGTTTCGAATCCGGGACAAGCTACGAGCAGTACTTC. Translating it yields CASSFESGTSYEQYF.

J is TRBJ2-7 and V is TRBV4-1; possible D gene TRBD2, 6 bases. The CDR3 contains 15 residues. V was trimmed by 0 bases and J by 2 bases, leaving 11 bases between them. CDR1 and CDR2 (germline): MGHRA, YSYEKL. This CDR3 is CASSQEGRGTYEQYF. The CDR3 region has the DNA TGCGCCAGCAGCCAAGAAGGGCGGGGTACCTACGAGCAGTACTTC.

This clone was counted a few times. The chain employs TRBV5-8 and TRBJ1-6; TRBD1 agrees at 9 bases. The CDR3 is made up of 20 amino acids. Germline CDR1 and CDR2: SGHTS and YDEGEE. V shed 0 bases and J 3 bases; nucleotides not matched to a gene: 13. The CDR3 sequence is CASSLGVPGQGSIYNSPLHF. Written as DNA, the CDR3 is TGTGCCAGCAGCTTGGGGGTACCGGGACAGGGCTCAATCTATAATTCACCCCTCCACTTT.

J is TRBJ2-5 and V is TRBV28; D call uncertain. V lost 2 bases to trimming and J lost 3 bases, with 4 bases between them. The CDR3 sequence is 12 residues long. CDR1 MDHEN and CDR2 SYDVKM come from the germline V gene. CDR3 residues: CASSLREETQYF. CDR3 sequence (DNA): TGTGCCAGCAGTTTACGAGAAGAGACCCAGTACTTC.